This T cell receptor beta chain was sequenced during a study of blood T cell repertoires in COVID-19. Study-wide background: Collection of acute and convalescent COVID-19 samples took place in the United States, Italy and Spain.

Original methodology: Reference gene primer amplification yielded estimated nucleated cell counts. Profiling relied on immunoSEQ multiplex PCR, and the TCRdb table lists in-frame clones only, not all of them. V and J calls and clone size come straight from that table; D and trimming were deduced from the DNA. Of around 260,000 clones listed, about 87% were seen once; the top ten hold roughly 4%. This CDR3 contains 12 residues. Trimming at V came to 5 bases and at J to 7 bases, leaving 5 bases not matched to a gene. Germline V gene sequence: CDR1 SQVTM, CDR2 ANQGSEA. The clonotype was recovered from a man between 60 and 70 years old who had recovered from COVID-19. The rearrangement links TRBV29-1 to TRBJ2-4; the match to TRBD1 covers 7 bases. Sequencing was carried out using peripheral blood. The CDR3 sequence: CSVYRGANIQYF. In DNA, the CDR3 is TGCAGCGTTTACAGGGGAGCGAACATTCAGTACTTC.